Here is one T cell receptor (beta chain) with its context. The sample originates from a study of blood T cell repertoires in COVID-19. Study at large: Samples taken during acute and convalescent COVID-19 were collected in the United States, Italy and Spain. T cells, B-cell-depleted T cells, or PBMCs supplied cDNA or gDNA.

Those enrolled in Seattle joined during active infection and were followed longitudinally afterward. In the source study's methods: Reference gene primers were amplified, and this amplification served to estimate nucleated cell counts. Sequenced by immunoSEQ multiplex PCR; TCRdb stores in-frame clones only, minus some. The V and J calls and clone size come from that table; D and trimming were worked out from the DNA. The sample has some 260,000 clones, around 90% seen once. This CDR3 comprises 16 residues. J was trimmed by 8 bases and V by 1 base; bases with no gene match: 11. Germline V gene sequence: CDR1 SGHTA, CDR2 FQGNSA.

The chain is built from TRBV7-2 and TRBJ2-1, with 7 bases matching TRBD2. This clonotype was obtained from a woman aged 70-85 years with COVID-19, enrolled during active disease. Sequencing was carried out using peripheral blood. The CDR3 nucleotides read TGTGCCAGCAGCTTAGTCGGCGGGAGAGGCTGGGATGAGCAGTTCTTC. This gives the protein CASSLVGGRGWDEQFF.